This T cell receptor beta chain is drawn from a study of blood T cell repertoires in COVID-19. Study overall: Collection of acute and convalescent COVID-19 samples took place in the United States, Italy and Spain. From T cells, B-cell-depleted T cells, or PBMCs came the material, which was cDNA or gDNA.

This CDR3 is 14 amino acids long. CDR1 is SEHNR, CDR2 FQNEAQ, per germline (reference sequence). V was shortened by 1 base and J by 11 bases, with 14 bases between the two germline ends. As originally analysed: Reference gene primer amplification yielded estimated nucleated cell counts. The repertoire was sequenced with immunoSEQ multiplex PCR; TCRdb's copy has only in-frame clones and lacks some. V and J calls and clone size are given by that table; D and trimming were obtained from the DNA. The table includes hundreds of thousands of clones, around 90% detected once. The chain carries TRBV7-9 and TRBJ1-4; D gene ambiguous. Sequencing was carried out using peripheral blood. The sequence derives from a man aged 18-30 years with active or convalescent COVID-19. The CDR3 DNA reads TGTGCCAGCAGCTTAGGCAGCGAAATTCGCAAACTGTTTTTT. Protein: CASSLGSEIRKLFF.